The rows below give T cell receptor beta chains drawn from one sample of a study of blood T cells in healthy people across ages. TCRdb re-called the 5' RACE reads with MiXCR, one entry per CDR3 protein. The sample contains about 640,000 distinct CDR3 sequences, approximately 30% of which appear only once. The sequenced sample consisted of blood. The receptors stem from a woman older than 75 in good health. Each CDR3 is given with its conserved first and last residue. D genes are given only for firm matches. Not all rows give a size; the values are once, few, many and, for expanded clones, a class.

>TRBJ2-1|TRBV5-6|TRBD1|-
TGTGCCGGCAGCGTAAGGACAGGTCGGAATGAGCAGTTCTTC
CAGSVRTGRNEQFF
>TRBJ2-7|TRBV3-1|TRBD2|many
TGTGCCAGCAGCCAAGACCTGCCGGGCGGGGGGCAATACAATGAGCAGTACTTC
CASSQDLPGGGQYNEQYF
>TRBJ2-2|TRBV7-2|-|-
TGTGCCAGCACCCCGGACAGCCCGAACACCGGGGAGCGGTTTTTT
CASTPDSPNTGERFF
>TRBJ1-2|TRBV18|-|few
TGTGCCAGCTCACCCCGTTCAGACGGAACAGGCTACACCTTC
CASSPRSDGTGYTF
>TRBJ2-5|TRBV12-3/TRBV12-4|TRBD2|-
TGTGCCAGCAGTTTAGCGGGCGGGGGGGCCTGCAAGACCCAGTACTTC
CASSLAGGGACKTQYF
>TRBJ1-4|TRBV12-3/TRBV12-4|TRBD1|-
TGTGCCAGCAGTCGACGACAGGGGGCGGGGGAAAAACTGTTTTTT
CASSRRQGAGEKLFF
>TRBJ1-6|TRBV11-2|TRBD1|many
TGTGCCAGCAGCCACGGGACAGCTCTCTCACCCCTCCACTTT
CASSHGTALSPLHF
>TRBJ1-1|TRBV6-6|-|few
TGTGCCAGCAGGCTAACAGGAGGCACTGAAGCTTTCTTT
CASRLTGGTEAFF
>TRBJ2-3|TRBV5-1|TRBD2|-
TGCGCCGGCAGCTTTCTAGCGGGGGGTAGCACAGATACGCAGTATTTT
CAGSFLAGGSTDTQYF
>TRBJ2-1|TRBV5-4|TRBD1|-
TGTGCCAGCAGCTTGGCAGGGGGCGGGTACCAAGAGACCCAGTTCTTC
CASSLAGGGYQETQFF
>TRBJ2-7|TRBV7-2|-|many
TGTGCCAGCAGCTTCGGCCCGATCTCCTACGAGCAGTACTTC
CASSFGPISYEQYF
>TRBJ1-2|TRBV5-6|TRBD1|-
TGTGCCAGCAGCTTGCCCGGGACAGGGGCTAACTATGGCTACACCTTC
CASSLPGTGANYGYTF
>TRBJ2-2|TRBV7-9|TRBD1|-
TGTGCCAGCAGCTTCCCGGGACAGGGGCTTAACGGGGAGCTGTTTTTT
CASSFPGQGLNGELFF
>TRBJ2-7|TRBV7-9|-|many
TGTGCCAGCAGCGGCTATGACGAGCAGTACTTC
CASSGYDEQYF
>TRBJ2-2|TRBV15|-|once
TGTGCCACCAGCAGAAGGGGGGATGGCACCGGGGAGCTGTTTTTT
CATSRRGDGTGELFF
>TRBJ2-3|TRBV7-2|-|many
TGTGCCAGCAGCTCCTTACAGGGTACGCAGTATTTT
CASSSLQGTQYF
>TRBJ1-2|TRBV20-1|-|few
TGCAGTGCTCCCGTACACATGAACTATGGCTACACCTTC
CSAPVHMNYGYTF
>TRBJ2-7|TRBV3-1|TRBD2|many
TGTGCCAGCAGCCAAGTGGCTAGCGGGGGTTACGAGCAGTACTTC
CASSQVASGGYEQYF
>TRBJ2-2|TRBV9|-|-
TGTGCCAGCAGCGTAGGCGGGGGCGGGACCGGGGAGCTGTTTTTT
CASSVGGGGTGELFF
>TRBJ2-7|TRBV21-1|-|many
TGTGCCAACCGCGTCCCCGGGACAGGGGCCGAGCAGTACTTC
CANRVPGTGAEQYF
>TRBJ2-7|TRBV7-3|-|many
TGTGCCAGCAGCCCTCACCAGGGGTACGAGCAGTACTTC
CASSPHQGYEQYF
>TRBJ1-2|TRBV13|TRBD1|many
TGTGCCAGCAGCTTTACAGGGGGGAGCTACACCTTC
CASSFTGGSYTF
>TRBJ2-7|TRBV5-6|-|-
TGTGCCAGCAGGGACAGTTCGAGCTCCTACGAGCAGTACTTC
CASRDSSSSYEQYF
>TRBJ1-1|TRBV9|-|-
TGTGCCAGCAGCGTAGGTGGACGTAGAAACACTGAAGCTTTCTTT
CASSVGGRRNTEAFF
>TRBJ1-4|TRBV5-1|TRBD1|few
TGCGCCAGCAGCCCGACCGACAGGGGGCTTCGAGGTGAAAAACTGTTTTTT
CASSPTDRGLRGEKLFF
>TRBJ1-1|TRBV6-5|TRBD1|-
TGTGCCAGCAGTTACTCCGGGACAGGGACAATGAACACTGAAGCTTTCTTT
CASSYSGTGTMNTEAFF
>TRBJ2-3|TRBV6-6|-|many
TGTGCCGCTCCAAGGGGTGCCCGGCCGACAGATACGCAGTATTTT
CAAPRGARPTDTQYF
>TRBJ2-7|TRBV18|TRBD2|-
TGTGCCGGCTCACCACGAGCTAGCGGGGAGTACAATGAGCAGTACTTC
CAGSPRASGEYNEQYF
>TRBJ2-3|TRBV7-9|TRBD2|-
TGTACCAGCAGCCGGGGGGACAGCACAGATACGCAGTATTTT
CTSSRGDSTDTQYF
>TRBJ2-6|TRBV28|-|-
TGTGCCAGCAGTCGACTATCCGTCTCTGGGGCCAACGTCCTGACTTTC
CASSRLSVSGANVLTF
>TRBJ2-3|TRBV28|TRBD1|many
TGTGCCAGCAATATACCGGGACAGGGGACAGATACGCAGTATTTT
CASNIPGQGTDTQYF
>TRBJ2-4|TRBV6-2/TRBV6-3|TRBD2|many
TGTGCCAGCAGGCCGGGACTAGCGGGACTAGCCAAAAACATTCAGTACTTC
CASRPGLAGLAKNIQYF
>TRBJ2-4|TRBV20-1|-|many
TGCAGTGCTAGAGACTTAGTCGGGGTGGGCAAAAACATTCAGTACTTC
CSARDLVGVGKNIQYF
>TRBJ2-7|TRBV20-1|TRBD2|many
TGCAGTGCTAGAGAAGGAGCGGGGGTCGGTGGTTCCTACGAGCAGTACTTC
CSAREGAGVGGSYEQYF
>TRBJ2-1|TRBV11-3|TRBD1|-
TGTGCCAGCAGCTTAGAGGGCGTAGGTGGGACAGGGAAGTTCAATGAGCAGTTCTTC
CASSLEGVGGTGKFNEQFF
>TRBJ2-1|TRBV5-6|-|-
TGTGCCAGCAGTCGGACTCGACAAGAGATCCAGTTCTTC
CASSRTRQEIQFF
>TRBJ2-3|TRBV7-3|TRBD2|many
TGTGCCAGCAGCTCCGTAGCGGGGGTTATCACAGATACGCAGTATTTT
CASSSVAGVITDTQYF
>TRBJ1-2|TRBV7-2|-|-
TGTGCCAGCAGCCGTGGGGGTGGGGACTATGGCTACACCTTC
CASSRGGGDYGYTF
>TRBJ2-7|TRBV27|TRBD1|many
TGTGCCAGCAGCCCCACTGGGACAGGGCAGTCCTACGAGCAGTACTTC
CASSPTGTGQSYEQYF
>TRBJ2-1|TRBV4-1|-|many
TGCGCCAGCAGCCAAGATCAGACCGCGAACAATGAGCAGTTCTTC
CASSQDQTANNEQFF
>TRBJ1-6|TRBV20-1|-|-
TGCAGTGTCGGGACGGGGAGCTCCTATAATTCACCCCTCCACTTT
CSVGTGSSYNSPLHF
>TRBJ2-5|TRBV20-1|-|-
TGCAGTGCTAGAGCGTCATCGAGGCCCAACCAAGAGACCCAGTACTTC
CSARASSRPNQETQYF
>TRBJ1-5|TRBV12-5|-|many
TGTGCTAGTGGTTTGCGCGAGACAGGTCATCAGCCCCAGCATTTT
CASGLRETGHQPQHF
>TRBJ1-2|TRBV6-5|-|many
TGTGCCAGCAGTTACTCAGGGATGGATAACTATGGCTACACCTTC
CASSYSGMDNYGYTF
>TRBJ1-4|TRBV3-1|TRBD1|-
TGTGCCAGCAGCAACTCAGGGGGCGCAACTAATGAAAAACTGTTTTTT
CASSNSGGATNEKLFF
>TRBJ2-1|TRBV3-1|-|-
TGTGCCAGCAGCCCACAATGGACTTTGGTGTGGGAGCAGTTCTTC
CASSPQWTLVWEQFF
>TRBJ1-1|TRBV2|-|-
TGTGCCAGCAGTGCTATCAGGGATGAAGCTTTCTTT
CASSAIRDEAFF
>TRBJ2-5|TRBV7-2|TRBD1|many
TGTGCCAGCAGCTTAGAGGGACAGGGCCAAGAGACCCAGTACTTC
CASSLEGQGQETQYF
>TRBJ2-7|TRBV20-1|TRBD1|few
TGCAGTGCCCGGGACAGGTGGGGGGCTATAGACAATGAGCAGTACTTC
CSARDRWGAIDNEQYF